The rows below give T cell receptor beta chains drawn from one sample of a study of spatial heterogeneity in lung cancer. TCRdb reprocessed the 5' RACE reads via MiXCR and lists one record per CDR3 protein. The table has roughly 18,000 distinct CDR3 sequences, around 19% seen once. The material sequenced was PBMCs, taken at surgery. The receptors shown here come from a male donor with early-stage non-small cell lung cancer. Each CDR3 is given with its conserved first and last residue. A D gene is named only where the DNA matches it firmly. Clone size is not always given. Where it is, it says once, few, many or a class for expanded clones.

v_call	clone_size	j_call	d_call	cdr3_aa	cdr3_nt
TRBV9	many	TRBJ1-3	TRBD1	CASSAYRTGVGNTIYF	TGTGCCAGCAGCGCCTATCGGACAGGGGTTGGAAACACCATATATTTT
TRBV2	many	TRBJ2-7	NA	CARRAGHEQYF	TGTGCCAGAAGGGCAGGGCACGAGCAGTACTTC
TRBV27	many	TRBJ1-3	NA	CASSSATDSGNTIYF	TGTGCCAGCAGTTCAGCGACAGACTCTGGAAACACCATATATTTT
TRBV11-3	medium-sized	TRBJ1-1	NA	CASSVTGTGTEAFF	TGTGCCAGCAGCGTAACAGGGACGGGGACTGAAGCTTTCTTT
TRBV6-5	few	TRBJ2-1	NA	CASRTGQNNNEQFF	TGTGCCAGCAGAACGGGGCAGAACAACAATGAGCAGTTCTTC
TRBV24-1	medium-sized	TRBJ1-5	NA	CATSAHSNQPQHF	TGTGCCACCAGCGCCCATAGCAATCAGCCCCAGCATTTT
TRBV20-1	NA	TRBJ1-2	NA	CSARPQGAGGYTF	TGCAGTGCTAGACCTCAGGGAGCGGGGGGCTACACCTTC
TRBV28	NA	TRBJ1-6	NA	CASSFELNSPLHF	TGTGCCAGCAGTTTTGAGCTTAATTCACCCCTCCACTTT
TRBV2	few	TRBJ1-6	NA	CASSDGTLGSPLHF	TGTGCCAGCAGTGACGGGACTTTGGGTTCACCCCTCCACTTT
TRBV20-1	medium-sized	TRBJ2-7	NA	CSAADQLSSYEQYF	TGCAGTGCTGCTGACCAACTGAGCTCCTACGAGCAGTACTTC
TRBV5-1	few	TRBJ1-1	NA	CASSPGWTEAFF	TGCGCCAGCAGCCCCGGCTGGACTGAAGCTTTCTTT
TRBV18	NA	TRBJ1-2	NA	CASSPGQGRDYGYTF	TGTGCCAGCTCACCTGGTCAGGGGCGGGACTATGGCTACACCTTC
TRBV11-2	medium-sized	TRBJ1-2	TRBD1	CASSLQGDLSGYTF	TGTGCCAGCAGCCTACAGGGGGACCTATCCGGCTACACCTTC
TRBV3-1	many	TRBJ2-3	NA	CASSQDRRPSTDTQYF	TGTGCCAGCAGCCAAGATAGGCGGCCTAGCACAGATACGCAGTATTTT
TRBV27	many	TRBJ1-5	TRBD1	CASSSGTGRQPQHF	TGTGCCAGCAGTTCAGGGACAGGGAGACAGCCCCAGCATTTT
TRBV20-1	few	TRBJ2-2	TRBD1	CSASRTGLVGELFF	TGCAGTGCTAGTCGGACAGGGCTTGTCGGGGAGCTGTTTTTT
TRBV19	NA	TRBJ1-2	NA	CATNTWDYGYTF	TGTGCCACGAACACTTGGGACTATGGCTACACCTTC
TRBV19	few	TRBJ2-1	TRBD1	CASTDRAGTAYNEQFF	TGTGCCAGTACCGATCGAGCCGGGACAGCCTACAATGAGCAGTTCTTC
TRBV6-2/TRBV6-3	NA	TRBJ2-1	TRBD1	CASRKTGGSFNEQFF	TGTGCCAGCAGAAAGACAGGGGGCAGTTTCAATGAGCAGTTCTTC
TRBV3-1	NA	TRBJ1-1	NA	CASSQVGVTEAFF	TGTGCCAGCAGCCAAGTCGGGGTAACTGAAGCTTTCTTT
TRBV20-1	NA	TRBJ1-2	NA	CSASRDGYTF	TGCAGTGCTAGCAGGGACGGCTACACCTTC
TRBV6-6	many	TRBJ2-1	TRBD1	CASTDGTGARNEQFF	TGTGCCAGCACCGACGGGACAGGGGCCCGCAATGAGCAGTTCTTC
TRBV7-9	NA	TRBJ2-7	TRBD2	CASSRGTSGVLYEQYF	TGTGCCAGCAGCAGAGGGACTAGCGGGGTACTCTACGAGCAGTACTTC
TRBV6-6	few	TRBJ1-3	NA	CASSYDGAGGNTIYF	TGTGCCAGCAGTTACGACGGGGCTGGTGGAAACACCATATATTTT
TRBV12-5	NA	TRBJ2-2	NA	CASAPGGTENTGELFF	TGTGCTAGTGCCCCCGGGGGGACAGAGAACACCGGGGAGCTGTTTTTT
TRBV7-9	many	TRBJ1-1	NA	CASSDGVTEAFF	TGTGCCAGCAGCGACGGGGTCACTGAAGCTTTCTTT
TRBV7-8	many	TRBJ2-4	NA	CASSLEGGGSKNIQYF	TGTGCCAGCAGCTTAGAAGGTGGGGGCTCCAAAAACATTCAGTACTTC
TRBV4-1	few	TRBJ1-2	NA	CASSQVHTPENGYTF	TGCGCCAGCAGCCAAGTTCACACACCCGAAAACGGCTACACCTTC
TRBV10-1	many	TRBJ2-7	NA	CASSDGLLIYEQYF	TGCGCCAGCAGTGATGGACTACTCATTTACGAGCAGTACTTC
TRBV2	many	TRBJ1-1	NA	CAGFEAFF	TGTGCCGGTTTCGAGGCTTTCTTT
TRBV5-1	many	TRBJ1-1	NA	CASSSRDANTEAFF	TGCGCCAGCAGCTCTCGAGATGCGAACACTGAAGCTTTCTTT
TRBV12-3/TRBV12-4	few	TRBJ2-7	TRBD1	CASSSGGHEQYF	TGTGCCAGCAGCTCAGGGGGCCACGAGCAGTACTTC
TRBV5-5	many	TRBJ1-6	NA	CASSLRMTENSPLHF	TGTGCCAGCAGCTTGAGGATGACGGAAAATTCACCCCTCCACTTT
TRBV4-1	many	TRBJ2-4	NA	CASSQDADRAKNIQYF	TGCGCCAGCAGCCAAGATGCGGATAGGGCCAAAAACATTCAGTACTTC
TRBV7-5	few	TRBJ2-4	NA	CISVPEASYQGKAKNIQYF	NA
TRBV7-3	few	TRBJ1-6	NA	CASSLSGGESPLHF	TGTGCCAGCAGCTTATCGGGTGGAGAATCACCCCTCCACTTT
TRBV18	many	TRBJ2-2	NA	CASSFGSTNTGELFF	TGTGCCAGCTCCTTCGGGTCAACGAACACCGGGGAGCTGTTTTTT
TRBV11-2	NA	TRBJ2-3	NA	CASTPPGTSTDTQYF	TGTGCCAGCACCCCGCCCGGTACTAGCACAGATACGCAGTATTTT
TRBV12-3/TRBV12-4	NA	TRBJ1-2	TRBD1	CASHGTGESPNYGYTF	TGTGCCAGCCACGGGACAGGGGAGTCTCCTAACTATGGCTACACCTTC
TRBV5-4	NA	TRBJ2-2	NA	CASSLGNTGELFF	TGTGCCAGCAGCTTGGGGAACACCGGGGAGCTGTTTTTT
TRBV5-1	NA	TRBJ2-7	TRBD1	CASSLVEPGQGGEQYF	TGCGCCAGCAGCTTGGTGGAACCGGGACAGGGCGGGGAGCAGTACTTC
TRBV30	few	TRBJ1-4	NA	CAWSFTTNEKLFF	TGTGCCTGGAGTTTCACCACGAATGAAAAACTGTTTTTT
TRBV14	NA	TRBJ2-4	NA	CASSQVTAPAIQYF	TGTGCCAGCAGCCAAGTAACAGCACCCGCAATTCAGTACTTC
TRBV6-5	many	TRBJ2-3	TRBD2	CASSTTSGGTDTQYF	TGTGCCAGCAGTACTACTAGCGGGGGCACAGATACGCAGTATTTT
TRBV5-1	NA	TRBJ1-4	NA	CASRRGANEKLFF	TGCGCCAGCAGGAGAGGGGCTAATGAAAAACTGTTTTTT